This T cell receptor beta chain derives from a study of blood T cell repertoires in COVID-19. Study as a whole: The study drew acute and convalescent COVID-19 samples from the United States, Italy and Spain. From T cells, B-cell-depleted T cells, or PBMCs came the material, which was cDNA or gDNA.

CDR3 size: 14 residues. CDR1 and CDR2 from the germline V gene are LGHDT and YNNKEL (reference sequence). Trimming at V came to 2 bases and at J to 0 bases, leaving 1 base not matched to a gene. Recruits, aged roughly 18 to 90 years, lived in 20 to 30 US areas. As processed by the authors: Amplification with reference gene primers provided the estimates of nucleated cell counts. The data were produced by immunoSEQ multiplex PCR, yet TCRdb's version contains in-frame clones alone and is incomplete. D and trimming were read from the DNA, whereas the V and J calls and clone size are those reported in that table. The table records approximately 150,000 clones, more than 85% of them present only once. This clone was seen only once.

This clonotype was obtained from a human donor with acute COVID-19. The donor label of this sample is uncertain. The chain carries TRBV3-1 (or the pseudogene TRBV3-2) and TRBJ2-7, with 7 bases lining up with TRBD1. The specimen was PBMCs or T cells enriched from blood (not recorded which). CDR3 region: CASSQRDSSYEQYF. DNA of the CDR3: TGTGCCAGCAGCCAACGGGACAGCTCCTACGAGCAGTACTTC.